Shown below are 30 T cell receptor beta chains from a single sample sequenced in a study of blood T cell repertoires in COVID-19. Assay: immunoSEQ multiplex PCR; the TCRdb copy retains only in-frame clones and omits some. The sample lists more than 200,000 clones, 70% to 90% seen once, with approximately 5.3% in the top ten. The material sequenced was peripheral blood. The receptor set was obtained from a woman aged 60-70 years with COVID-19, enrolled during active disease.

The CDR3 loop is CASSTREKRELFF. In DNA form, the CDR3 reads TGTGCCAGCAGTACCCGGGAGAAGCGGGAGTTGTTCTTC. The chain recombines TRBV6-6 with TRBJ2-1, with 8 bases that match TRBD2. CDR1 is MNHNY, CDR2 SVGAGI, per germline (reference sequence). This CDR3 is built from 13 residues. V shed 5 bases and J 15 bases; nucleotides not matched to a gene: 12.

Concerning this clone itself: Other nucleotide sequences in the sample specify the same CDR3. The chain employs TRBV7-2 and TRBJ2-7, with TRBD1 matching over 9 bases. This CDR3 contains 14 residues. The V gene end was trimmed by 8 bases and the J gene end by 0 bases; junction bases not matched to a gene: 5. Germline CDR1 SGHTA, CDR2 FQGNSA. CDR3 amino acids: CASSLDRGSYEQYF. The CDR3 nucleotides read TGTGCCAGCTCCTTGGACAGGGGCTCCTACGAGCAGTACTTC.

The sample holds a few counts of this clone. J is TRBJ2-5 and V is TRBV11-2; D is unclear. Germline CDR1 SGHAT, CDR2 FQNNGV. Between the trimmed V and J ends, which lost 6 bases and 1 base, there was a span of 18 bases. The CDR3 is made up of 16 amino acids. The CDR3 sequence is CASSHSPLAPQETQYF. CDR3 bases: TGTGCCAGCAGTCACAGTCCCCTTGCGCCCCAAGAGACCCAGTACTTC.

This clone occurred once. The chain links TRBV30 to TRBJ1-2; 7 bases are shared with TRBD1. Germline V gives CDR1 GTSNPN, CDR2 SVGIG (reference sequence). V lost 1 base and J lost 4; bases outside the gene matches: 3. The CDR3 loop spans 13 amino acids. The CDR3, as DNA: TGTGCCTGGAGTGCAGGGGGAGCCTATGGCTACACCTTC. It encodes CAWSAGGAYGYTF.

This chain links TRBV4-3 with TRBJ2-2; 7 nucleotides match TRBD2. CDR3 length: 17 amino acids. The germline V gene encodes CDR1 LGHNA and CDR2 YSLEER. J lost 6 bases, V lost 0 bases, and 10 bases had no gene match. CDR3: CASSQDVGTIISGELFF. The CDR3 DNA sequence: TGCGCCAGCAGCCAAGATGTCGGGACTATAATCTCCGGGGAGCTGTTTTTT.

V is TRBV11-3 and J is TRBJ2-1, with 7 nucleotides matching TRBD1. The trim removed 5 bases at V and 0 bases at J, leaving 7 bases unmatched. CDR1 and CDR2 from the germline V gene are SGHNT and YENEEA. CDR3 length: 16 residues. Written as DNA, the CDR3 is TGTGCCAGCAGCCGACAGGGTTCCAGCTCCTACAATGAGCAGTTCTTC. Amino acid sequence: CASSRQGSSSYNEQFF.

The CDR3, as DNA: TGTGCCAGCAGCGTAGGCGGGACGGTGGCAACTAATGAAAAACTGTTTTTT. Protein product: CASSVGGTVATNEKLFF. This chain uses TRBV9 with TRBJ1-4; D perhaps matches TRBD1 (5 bases). Trimming left V 0 bases short and J 0 bases short, with 12 bases between. Per the germline V gene, CDR1 is SGDLS and CDR2 is YYNGEE. The CDR3 loop spans 17 amino acids. Drawing the rest from reference TRBV9 and TRBJ1-4, the complete variable domain is DSGVTQTPKHLITATGQRVTLRCSPRSGDLSVYWYQQSLDQGLQFLIQYYNGEERAKGNILERFSAQQFPDLHSELNLSSLELGDSALYFCASSVGGTVATNEKLFFGSGTQLSVL.

The chain is built from TRBV7-2 and TRBJ1-1, with D uncertain. This CDR3 has 15 amino acids. Germline assignment: CDR1 SGHTA and CDR2 FQGNSA. V was shortened by 0 bases and J by 4 bases, with 12 bases between the two germline ends. The CDR3 nucleotides read TGTGCCAGCAGCTTAGCGCGAGGGTATGGCACTGAAGCTTTCTTT. Its protein product is CASSLARGYGTEAFF.

V and J are TRBV6-1 and TRBJ1-1; D unclear. Per germline, CDR1 MNHNS and CDR2 SASEGT. V was cut by 0 bases and J by 0 bases, with 11 bases left in between. This CDR3 has 16 amino acids. CDR3 coding DNA: TGTGCCAGCAGTGAAGCTGTGGCCCACCTGAACACTGAAGCTTTCTTT. Its protein is CASSEAVAHLNTEAFF.

The chain uses TRBV28 and TRBJ1-5; TRBD1 matches 11 bases. The CDR3 totals 19 residues. Germline CDR1 MDHEN, CDR2 SYDVKM. The ends lost 5 bases at V and 6 bases at J; junction bases unmatched: 18. The CDR3 reads CASSTTFHHGTGGAQPQHF. The CDR3 DNA sequence: TGTGCCAGCAGTACAACCTTCCACCACGGGACAGGGGGGGCTCAGCCCCAGCATTTT.

With regard to this clone: It may be a read error: a sequence one base away is much more abundant. The chain carries TRBV7-9 and TRBJ2-7; 12 bases agree with TRBD1. The V and J ends lost 4 bases and 6 bases, in that order; junction bases with no gene match: 10. The CDR3 loop spans 16 amino acids. From germline, CDR1 is SEHNR and CDR2 FQNEAQ (reference sequence). CDR3 in DNA: TGTGCCAGCAGCTCCGGCCCGGGACAGGGGGCAAGCGAGCAGTACTTC. This encodes CASSSGPGQGASEQYF.

This chain uses TRBV7-9 with TRBJ2-5; 8 bases match TRBD2. This CDR3 comprises 16 residues. Germline CDR1 reads SEHNR; CDR2 reads FQNEAQ (reference sequence). V lost 5 bases to trimming and J lost 1 base; unmatched junction nucleotides: 9. CDR3 region: CASSIGASGPQETQYF. The CDR3 DNA follows: TGTGCCAGCAGCATTGGGGCTAGCGGGCCCCAAGAGACCCAGTACTTC. The entire variable domain, with the rest obtained from reference TRBV7-9 and TRBJ2-5, is as follows: DTGVSQNPRHKITKRGQNVTFRCDPISEHNRLYWYRQTLGQGPEFLTYFQNEAQLEKSRLLSDRFSAERPKGSFSTLEIQRTEQGDSAMYLCASSIGASGPQETQYFGPGTRLLVL.

The chain employs TRBV19 and TRBJ2-1; 14 bases align to TRBD2. Germline assignment: CDR1 LNHDA and CDR2 SQIVND (reference sequence). The V gene end was trimmed by 4 bases and the J gene end by 9 bases; junction bases not matched to a gene: 11. The CDR3 spans 17 residues. The CDR3 bases are TGTGCCAGTAGTAGACGGCCGGGACTAGCGGGAGCTCGTGAGCAGTTCTTC. Its translation is CASSRRPGLAGAREQFF.

V gene TRBV6-5 combines with J gene TRBJ1-5, with 8 nucleotides matching TRBD1. J lost 6 bases, V lost 4 bases, and 8 bases had no gene match. The CDR3 loop spans 15 amino acids. CDR1 and CDR2 from the germline V gene are MNHEY and SVGAGI. The CDR3 sequence is CASSLRTGMAQPQHF. The CDR3 nucleotides read TGTGCCAGCAGTTTACGGACAGGGATGGCTCAGCCCCAGCATTTT.

This chain joins TRBV6-5 and TRBJ2-3; 7 bases map to TRBD2. The length of the CDR3 is 14 residues. V lost 6 bases, J lost 5 bases, and 8 bases stayed unmatched. The germline V gene has CDR1 MNHEY and CDR2 SVGAGI. The chain's CDR3 is CASSLLATRDTQYF. The CDR3 coding sequence is TGTGCCAGCAGCTTACTAGCGACCCGAGATACGCAGTATTTT.

V and J are TRBV4-3 and TRBJ1-5, with D possibly matching TRBD1 (6 bases). In germline, CDR1 is LGHNA, CDR2 YSLEER. The CDR3 is made up of 15 amino acids. Trimming took 0 bases from V and 5 from J, leaving 11 bases between them. CDR3 coding DNA: TGCGCCAGCAGCCAAGATCGAACAGGGCATCAGCCCCAGCATTTT. It is translated as CASSQDRTGHQPQHF.

The J gene is TRBJ2-7, the V gene TRBV9; 7 positions agree with TRBD2. J was trimmed by 2 bases and V by 0 bases; bases with no gene match: 8. This CDR3 has 16 amino acids. CDR1 is SGDLS, CDR2 YYNGEE, per germline. CDR3 region: CASSVDRTSVTYEQYF. The CDR3 DNA sequence: TGTGCCAGCAGCGTAGACAGGACTAGTGTAACCTACGAGCAGTACTTC.

The rearrangement uses TRBV7-2 and TRBJ2-5; TRBD2 agrees at 11 bases. Trimming cost V 5 bases and J 3 bases; bases outside gene matches: 5. The CDR3 is made up of 15 amino acids. Looked up from germline, CDR1 is SGHTA and CDR2 is FQGNSA. Here the CDR3 DNA reads TGTGCCAGCAGCCTACTGGGACTAGCGGAAGAGACCCAGTACTTC. Translating it yields CASSLLGLAEETQYF.

The chain has TRBV7-3 and TRBJ1-3; the D is unclear. Germline V lookup: CDR1 SGHTA, CDR2 FQGTGA. Trimming shortened V by 5 bases and J by 0 bases, and 14 bases separated the two germline ends. The CDR3 is 16 amino acids. The CDR3 reads CASSVSRQNSGNTIYF. The DNA of the CDR3 is TGTGCCAGCAGCGTATCACGACAAAACTCTGGAAACACCATATATTTT.

This rearrangement joins TRBV11-3 to TRBJ2-3; D may be TRBD2 (6 bases). V lost 4 bases and J 3 bases, leaving 17 bases between the germline ends. CDR3 length equals 16 residues. Germline V gene data show CDR1 as SGHNT and CDR2 as YENEEA. CDR3 sequence (DNA): TGTGCCAGCAGCTCTCGAATCGGGAGTGGGACAGATACGCAGTATTTT. Amino acid sequence: CASSSRIGSGTDTQYF.

The chain couples TRBV3-1 (or the pseudogene TRBV3-2) to TRBJ2-1, with TRBD2 identical over 11 bases. This CDR3 contains 17 residues. Germline V gives CDR1 LGHDT, CDR2 YNNKEL (reference sequence). The V gene end was trimmed by 3 bases and the J gene end by 3 bases; junction bases not matched to a gene: 7. The CDR3, as DNA: TGTGCCAGCAGCCAGGGGTTAGCGGGAGGGGTCTACAATGAGCAGTTCTTC. Amino acid sequence: CASSQGLAGGVYNEQFF.

This chain connects TRBV27 to TRBJ2-7; 10 bases agree with TRBD2. The germline gives CDR1 MNHEY, CDR2 SMNVEV (reference sequence). The junction had 22 bases not matched to a gene; V was cut back by 6 bases and J by 5 bases. The CDR3 runs 19 residues. CDR3 bases: TGTGCCAGCAGGAAAAGCCGCAGGGGCGGCTGGCTAGCGGGAGACGAGCAGTACTTC. Protein sequence: CASRKSRRGGWLAGDEQYF.

This clone appeared once. The V gene is TRBV7-2, the J gene TRBJ1-5; 7 bases agree with TRBD1. V was pared by 4 bases and J by 5 bases, with 11 bases of the junction left unmatched. The CDR3 is 16 residues long. The germline CDR1 and CDR2 sequences are SGHTA and FQGNSA. CDR3 nucleotide sequence: TGTGCCAGCAGCTCGGGGGGGGACAGTAGGTATCAGCCCCAGCATTTT. Its translation is CASSSGGDSRYQPQHF. The entire variable domain, with the rest obtained from reference TRBV7-2 and TRBJ1-5, is as follows: GAGVSQSPSNKVTEKGKDVELRCDPISGHTALYWYRQSLGQGLEFLIYFQGNSAPDKSGLPSDRFSAERTGGSVSTLTIQRTQQEDSAVYLCASSSGGDSRYQPQHFGDGTRLSIL.

The gene calls are TRBV24-1 and TRBJ1-1; 7 positions agree with TRBD1. The CDR3 length is 16 residues. The trim removed 6 bases at V and 4 bases at J, leaving 13 bases unmatched. In germline, CDR1 is KGHDR, CDR2 SFDVKD. The CDR3: CATSSRDSPKGTEAFF. The CDR3 nucleotides read TGTGCCACCAGTAGCCGGGACAGCCCAAAGGGCACTGAAGCTTTCTTT.

The chain employs TRBV7-7 and TRBJ2-7; the match to TRBD1 covers 11 bases. Germline assignment: CDR1 SSHAT and CDR2 FNYEAQ (reference sequence). This CDR3 has 13 amino acids. Losses at the gene ends were 6 bases for V and 5 bases for J; bases not matched to a gene: 3. CDR3 sequence reads: CASSRDRGNEQYF. CDR3 sequence (DNA): TGTGCCAGCAGTCGGGACAGGGGGAACGAGCAGTACTTC.

The chain uses TRBV6-2 or TRBV6-3 and TRBJ2-2, with D maybe TRBD2 (5 bases). V lost 4 bases to trimming and J lost 4 bases, with 13 bases between them. Germline assignment: CDR1 MNHEY and CDR2 SVGEGT. The CDR3 has 15 residues. The CDR3 DNA reads as TGTGCCAGCAGTTTTGGAGGTGGGAGCACCGGGGAGCTGTTTTTT. Amino acids: CASSFGGGSTGELFF.

The chain is built from TRBV2 and TRBJ1-1; 8 nucleotides align to TRBD1. This CDR3 has 14 residues. Trimming cost V 5 bases and J 7 bases; bases outside gene matches: 9. Germline CDR1 reads SNHLY; CDR2 reads FYNNEI. CDR3 region: CASSRTGRLVEAFF. The CDR3 DNA reads as TGTGCCAGCAGTAGGACAGGGAGGTTAGTTGAAGCTTTCTTT.

This chain uses TRBV30 with TRBJ1-5, with 8 bases fitting TRBD1. J gave up 4 bases and V 2 bases, and 1 base lay outside the gene matches. CDR3 length: 13 amino acids. CDR1 is GTSNPN, CDR2 SVGIG, per germline (reference sequence). As DNA, the CDR3 is TGTGCCTGGAGTCGGACAGGGAATCAGCCCCAGCATTTT. It codes for CAWSRTGNQPQHF.

The rearrangement joins TRBV6-1 to TRBJ2-5, with TRBD2 matching over 9 bases. The CDR3 is 16 residues long. The junction had 9 bases not matched to a gene; V was cut back by 2 bases and J by 5 bases. Germline V gene lookup returns CDR1 MNHNS and CDR2 SASEGT. The CDR3 nucleotides are TGTGCCAGCAGTGAACAGGTTAGCGGGAGCGCGGAGACCCAGTACTTC. Translating it yields CASSEQVSGSAETQYF.

The chain combines TRBV11-2 with TRBJ2-7; tentatively, D is TRBD1 (6 bases). V was clipped by 5 bases and J by 3 bases, with 11 bases between them. The CDR3 has 13 residues. Per the germline V gene, CDR1 is SGHAT and CDR2 is FQNNGV. The CDR3 is CASSRDNYYEQYF. CDR3 in DNA: TGTGCCAGCAGCCGGGACAACTACTACGAGCAGTACTTC. The full variable domain, completed using reference TRBV11-2 and TRBJ2-7, is EAGVAQSPRYKIIEKRQSVAFWCNPISGHATLYWYQQILGQGPKLLIQFQNNGVVDDSQLPKDRFSAERLKGVDSTLKIQPAKLEDSAVYLCASSRDNYYEQYFGPGTRLTVT.